This section outlines one T cell receptor (beta chain) sequence together with its context. These data come from a study of T-cell reconstitution after alpha-beta-depleted transplantation in children. Unique molecular identifiers were incorporated when the TCRbeta library was constructed. MiXCR, applied by TCRdb to the PCR reads, yields one record per CDR3 protein. This table has just over 350,000 distinct CDR3 sequences, approximately 12% appearing once. This TCR was sampled from a human donor who donated a stem cell graft to a child with Fanconi anemia. The specimen was PBMCs, collected from the stem cell graft.

This CDR3 reads CASRGQPPMNTEAFF. CDR3 sequence (DNA): TGTGCCAGCAGAGGGCAGCCTCCCATGAACACTGAAGCTTTCTTT. The genes are TRBV12-3 or TRBV12-4 and TRBJ1-1; D not resolved. The CDR3 totals 15 residues. V gave up 6 bases and J gave up 0 bases, with 14 bases separating them.